Listed below are T cell receptor beta chains from one sample, sequenced in a study of CD8+ T cells in alopecia areata. TCRdb keeps only in-frame clones here, not all; method: immunoSEQ multiplex PCR. The sample consists of approximately 98,000 clones, roughly 60% of them appearing once. The sample consisted of CD8+ T cells sorted from blood. These receptor sequences come from a human donor in good health. CDR3s include the opening cysteine and the closing phenylalanine or tryptophan. D genes are given only for firm matches. Not all rows give a size; the values are once, few, many and, for expanded clones, a class.

D	size	V	J	CDR3	DNA
TRBD2	-	TRBV18	TRBJ2-5	CASSPGTSGGQETQYF	TGTGCCAGCTCACCCGGGACTAGCGGGGGACAAGAGACCCAGTACTTC
TRBD2	-	TRBV2	TRBJ2-5	CATDYPSGLAGVETQYF	TGTGCCACCGACTACCCCTCCGGACTAGCGGGCGTGGAGACCCAGTACTTC
TRBD1	-	TRBV11-2	TRBJ2-2	CASSLVAQGYTGELFF	TGTGCCAGCAGCTTAGTCGCACAGGGGTACACCGGGGAGCTGTTTTTT
-	-	TRBV11-2	TRBJ1-3	CASSSPGGPSSGNTIYF	TGTGCCAGCAGCTCGCCCGGGGGGCCAAGCTCTGGAAACACCATATATTTT
-	few	TRBV13	TRBJ2-1	CASSSGPHEQFF	TGTGCCAGCAGCTCCGGGCCCCATGAGCAGTTCTTC
-	-	TRBV13	TRBJ2-7	CASSLRVSSYEQYF	TGTGCCAGCAGCTTGCGGGTGAGCTCCTACGAGCAGTACTTC
-	-	TRBV27	TRBJ1-6	CASSPKNGGVGDNSPLHF	TGTGCCAGCAGCCCCAAAAATGGGGGTGTGGGGGATAATTCACCCCTCCACTTT
TRBD2	-	TRBV25-1	TRBJ2-7	CASSGEGPHPTF	TGTGCCAGCAGTGGGGAGGGACCCCATCCAACCTTC
-	-	TRBV29-1	TRBJ2-5	CSVEDREREETQYF	TGCAGCGTTGAAGATCGGGAGAGGGAAGAGACCCAGTACTTC
TRBD1	few	TRBV7-9	TRBJ2-5	CASSDWTGAGGTQYF	TGTGCCAGCAGCGACTGGACAGGGGCCGGGGGGACCCAGTACTTC
-	-	TRBV5-6	TRBJ2-7	CASSPGSYEQYF	TGTGCCAGCAGCCCAGGGTCCTACGAGCAGTACTTC
-	-	TRBV7-2	TRBJ2-3	CASSYDRTKDTQYF	TGTGCCAGCAGCTACGACAGGACGAAAGATACGCAGTATTTT
TRBD2	-	TRBV28	TRBJ2-1	CASSFFSGGASYEQFF	TGTGCCAGCAGTTTTTTTAGCGGGGGGGCCTCATATGAGCAGTTCTTC
TRBD1	-	TRBV29-1	TRBJ1-2	CSAEDRAYGYTF	TGCAGCGCCGAGGACAGGGCGTATGGCTACACCTTC
TRBD1	-	TRBV15	TRBJ1-1	CATSRATGAGTEAFF	TGTGCCACCAGCAGGGCTACAGGGGCGGGGACTGAAGCTTTCTTT
TRBD1	-	TRBV7-2	TRBJ2-7	CASSSGQGVSSEQYF	TGTGCCAGCAGCTCCGGACAGGGGGTATCGTCGGAGCAGTACTTC
-	-	TRBV4-1	TRBJ2-2	CASSQGVTGELFF	TGCGCCAGCAGCCAAGGGGTGACCGGGGAGCTGTTTTTT
-	-	TRBV11-2	TRBJ2-1	CASSLTPWNEQFF	TGTGCCAGCAGCTTAACCCCGTGGAATGAGCAGTTCTTC
-	-	TRBV15	TRBJ2-2	CATSRDRGSGELFF	TGTGCCACCAGCAGAGATCGTGGGTCCGGGGAGCTGTTTTTT
TRBD2	-	TRBV27	TRBJ2-5	CASSDGLAGGSYQETQYF	TGTGCCAGCAGTGACGGACTAGCGGGGGGGAGCTACCAAGAGACCCAGTACTTC
-	-	TRBV4-2	TRBJ1-6	CASSQVSENSPLHF	TGTGCCAGCAGCCAAGTATCGGAGAATTCACCCCTCCACTTT
TRBD1	-	TRBV4-3	TRBJ2-3	CASSQGDRGWADTQYF	TGCGCCAGCAGCCAGGGAGACAGGGGTTGGGCAGATACGCAGTATTTT
-	-	TRBV28	TRBJ1-1	CASTFGPEAFF	TGTGCCAGCACTTTCGGTCCAGAAGCTTTCTTT
TRBD1	-	TRBV28	TRBJ2-5	CASTTLTNRGREETQYF	TGTGCCAGCACCACTCTTACGAACAGGGGACGCGAAGAGACCCAGTACTTC
TRBD1	few	TRBV4-2	TRBJ2-2	CASSPREGQGSRELFF	TGTGCCAGCAGCCCGCGTGAGGGACAGGGATCGAGGGAGCTGTTTTTT
TRBD1	-	TRBV10-3	TRBJ2-5	CAISPGTGKVETQYF	TGTGCCATCAGCCCCGGGACAGGGAAGGTAGAGACCCAGTACTTC
TRBD1	-	TRBV15	TRBJ1-4	CATSRGQGQREKLFF	TGTGCCACCAGCCGAGGACAGGGGCAGAGAGAAAAACTGTTTTTT
TRBD2	few	TRBV4-1	TRBJ2-1	CASSQLPGTSGLYNEQFF	TGCGCCAGCAGCCAACTACCCGGGACTAGCGGCCTATACAATGAGCAGTTCTTC
-	few	TRBV6-5	TRBJ2-7	CASSYKESNEQYF	TGTGCCAGCAGTTACAAGGAGTCCAACGAGCAGTACTTC
TRBD1	-	TRBV5-1	TRBJ2-7	CASGTGTGGYEQYF	TGCGCCAGCGGCACCGGGACAGGGGGGTACGAGCAGTACTTC
TRBD1	few	TRBV29-1	TRBJ1-2	CSVDLSGGYGYTF	TGCAGCGTTGACCTCTCAGGGGGCTATGGCTACACCTTC
-	once	TRBV4-1	TRBJ2-7	CASSQDSGRTEQYF	TGCGCCAGCAGCCAAGATAGTGGGCGGACCGAGCAGTACTTC
TRBD2	once	TRBV27	TRBJ2-5	CASSLGGGAETQYF	TGTGCCAGCAGTTTGGGCGGGGGGGCCGAGACCCAGTACTTC
-	few	TRBV7-9	TRBJ1-2	CASSGREGEANYGYTF	TGTGCCAGCAGCGGACGAGAAGGGGAGGCTAACTATGGCTACACCTTC
TRBD2	-	TRBV5-6	TRBJ2-5	CASSLASGGETQYF	TGTGCCAGCAGCTTGGCCTCGGGAGGGGAGACCCAGTACTTC
TRBD2	once	TRBV7-4	TRBJ2-5	CASSSTGTSGAETQYF	TGTGCCAGCAGCTCGACCGGGACTAGCGGGGCGGAGACCCAGTACTTC
TRBD1	few	TRBV28	TRBJ1-2	CASSSDRVRYLLYGYTF	TGTGCCAGCAGCTCGGACAGGGTGCGTTATCTCCTCTATGGCTACACCTTC
-	-	TRBV6-7	TRBJ2-7	CASPSGEDWQYF	TGTGCCAGCCCTTCCGGCGAGGATTGGCAGTACTTC
-	-	TRBV6-6	TRBJ1-1	CASRGVILATEAFF	TGTGCCAGCAGGGGGGTCATCCTGGCCACTGAAGCTTTCTTT
-	-	TRBV29-1	TRBJ2-3	CSVEVIGSTASTDTQYF	TGCAGCGTTGAAGTGATCGGCAGTACAGCTAGCACAGATACGCAGTATTTT
TRBD2	-	TRBV6-4	TRBJ2-3	CASSDENSGASDTQYF	TGTGCCAGCAGTGACGAGAATAGCGGGGCCTCAGATACGCAGTATTTT
TRBD2	-	TRBV6-5	TRBJ2-7	CASSALAGGENEQYF	TGTGCCAGCAGTGCCCTAGCGGGGGGTGAAAACGAGCAGTACTTC
TRBD1	-	TRBV19	TRBJ2-7	CASRGQHDYEQYF	TGTGCCAGCCGGGGACAGCACGACTACGAGCAGTACTTC
-	-	TRBV2	TRBJ1-2	CASSEGTYGYTF	TGTGCCAGCAGTGAAGGGACTTATGGCTACACCTTC
TRBD2	few	TRBV30	TRBJ2-3	CAWDGGSGGPGTDTQYF	TGTGCCTGGGACGGGGGTAGCGGGGGACCGGGCACAGATACGCAGTATTTT
TRBD1	few	TRBV15	TRBJ1-1	CATSRRQTGAGTEAFF	TGTGCCACCAGCCGAAGACAAACAGGGGCGGGAACTGAAGCTTTCTTT
-	-	TRBV28	TRBJ1-5	CASSPPGVLPQHF	TGTGCCAGCAGTCCCCCAGGCGTCCTCCCCCAGCATTTT
-	-	TRBV27	TRBJ2-1	CASSTLYYNEQFF	TGTGCCAGCAGTACCCTTTACTACAATGAGCAGTTCTTC
-	-	TRBV6-5	TRBJ1-4	CASSPLFRPEKLFF	TGTGCCAGCAGTCCCCTCTTCCGCCCCGAAAAACTGTTTTTT
-	-	TRBV9	TRBJ1-1	CASSFGPGRTEAFF	TGTGCCAGCAGCTTTGGGCCGGGGAGGACTGAAGCTTTCTTT
TRBD1	-	TRBV4-1	TRBJ1-1	CASRPERGQMNTEAFF	TGCGCCAGCCGGCCGGAGAGGGGGCAGATGAACACTGAAGCTTTCTTT
-	-	TRBV4-1	TRBJ1-2	CASSQDRAAANYGYTF	TGCGCCAGCAGCCAAGATCGGGCGGCAGCTAACTATGGCTACACCTTC
-	-	TRBV6-6	TRBJ2-7	CASSYYTYEQYF	TGTGCCAGCAGTTACTATACCTACGAGCAGTACTTC
-	-	TRBV2	TRBJ1-1	CAIIGGGRTEAFF	TGTGCCATCATAGGCGGGGGGCGCACTGAAGCTTTCTTT
TRBD2	-	TRBV6-4	TRBJ2-2	CASGTSSGTGELFF	TGTGCCAGCGGTACGTCTAGCGGCACCGGGGAGCTGTTTTTT
-	-	TRBV6-5	TRBJ2-2	CASSYGSTGELFF	TGTGCCAGCAGTTATGGAAGTACCGGGGAGCTGTTTTTT
-	-	TRBV4-3	TRBJ1-2	CASSQDRGYGYTF	TGCGCCAGCAGCCAAGATAGGGGCTATGGCTACACCTTC
-	once	TRBV7-8	TRBJ2-4	CASSREQGLVLAKNIQYF	TGTGCCAGCAGCCGAGAACAGGGCCTCGTCTTAGCCAAAAACATTCAGTACTTC
-	-	TRBV21-1	TRBJ1-1	CASSDRQASPPVTEAFF	TGTGCCAGCAGCGACCGACAGGCCAGCCCCCCAGTGACTGAAGCTTTCTTT
-	-	TRBV5-1	TRBJ2-2	CASSLEVTDLTGELFF	TGCGCCAGCAGCTTGGAGGTGACGGACCTCACCGGGGAGCTGTTTTTT